This T cell receptor beta chain was recovered during a study of blood T cells in healthy people across ages. V shed 0 bases, J shed 7 bases, and the junction held 3 bases outside the gene matches. Germline values: CDR1 DFQATT, CDR2 SNEGSKA (reference sequence). The CDR3 has 14 amino acids. This clonotype was counted only a few times. Together with a sample-barcoded 5' primer, a J-beta primer mix was included in a second PCR lasting about 7 to 11 cycles. TCRdb re-called the 5' RACE reads with MiXCR, one entry per CDR3 protein. The sample records 700,000 to 950,000 distinct CDR3 sequences, about three fifths being singletons.

This receptor was taken from a young man in good health. The chain links TRBV20-1 to TRBJ1-6; 7 bases map to TRBD1. Input material: blood. CDR3 region: CSARDQGGNSPLHF. The DNA for the CDR3 is TGCAGTGCTAGAGATCAGGGGGGGAATTCACCCCTCCACTTT.